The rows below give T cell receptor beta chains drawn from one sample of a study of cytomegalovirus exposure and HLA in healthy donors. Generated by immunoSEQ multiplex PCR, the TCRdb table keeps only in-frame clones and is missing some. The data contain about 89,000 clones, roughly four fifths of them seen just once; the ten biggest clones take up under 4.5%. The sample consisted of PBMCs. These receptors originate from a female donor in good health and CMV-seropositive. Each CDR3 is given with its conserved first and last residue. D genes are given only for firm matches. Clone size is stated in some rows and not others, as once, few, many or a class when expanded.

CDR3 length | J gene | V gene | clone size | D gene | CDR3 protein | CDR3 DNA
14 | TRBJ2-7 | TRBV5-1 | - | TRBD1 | CASSLRDSSYEQYF | TGCGCCAGCAGCCTCCGGGACAGCTCCTACGAGCAGTACTTC
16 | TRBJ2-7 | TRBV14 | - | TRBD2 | CASRDGLAGNPYEQYF | TGTGCCAGCAGGGACGGACTAGCGGGAAACCCCTACGAGCAGTACTTC
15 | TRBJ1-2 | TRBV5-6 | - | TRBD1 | CASSLRAGGIYGYTF | TGTGCCAGCAGCTTGAGGGCAGGGGGCATCTATGGCTACACCTTC
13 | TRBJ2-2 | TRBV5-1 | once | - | CASSYGVAGELFF | TGCGCCAGCAGCTACGGGGTAGCCGGGGAGCTGTTTTTT
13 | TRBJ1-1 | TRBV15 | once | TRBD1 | CATSVTGVGEAFF | TGTGCCACCAGCGTTACAGGGGTAGGGGAAGCTTTCTTT
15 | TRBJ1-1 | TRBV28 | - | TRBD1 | CASSPGGAVNTEAFF | TGTGCCAGCAGTCCAGGGGGCGCGGTAAACACTGAAGCTTTCTTT
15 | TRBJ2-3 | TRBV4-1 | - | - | CASSQAEISTDTQYF | TGCGCCAGCAGCCAAGCCGAGATTAGCACAGATACGCAGTATTTT
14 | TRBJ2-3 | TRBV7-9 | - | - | CASSLRGRSDTQYF | TGTGCCAGCAGCTTGCGGGGGCGCTCAGATACGCAGTATTTT
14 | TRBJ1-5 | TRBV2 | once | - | CASSGWESNQPQHF | TGTGCCAGCTCCGGGTGGGAGAGCAATCAGCCCCAGCATTTT
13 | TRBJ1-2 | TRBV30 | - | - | CAWSRQENYGYTF | TGTGCCTGGAGTCGACAGGAGAACTATGGCTACACCTTC
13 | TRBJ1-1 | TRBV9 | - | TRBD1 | CASSGTGNPEAFF | TGTGCCAGCAGCGGGACAGGTAACCCTGAAGCTTTCTTT
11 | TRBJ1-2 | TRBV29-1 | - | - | CSAPGRGGYTF | TGCAGCGCTCCAGGACGGGGGGGCTACACCTTC
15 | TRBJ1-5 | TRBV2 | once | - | CASSEAVGGVQPQHF | TGTGCCAGCAGTGAAGCGGTAGGAGGGGTGCAGCCCCAGCATTTT
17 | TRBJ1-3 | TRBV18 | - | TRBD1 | CASSPGQGSSSGNTIYF | TGTGCCAGCTCACCGGGACAGGGCTCTAGCTCTGGAAACACCATATATTTT
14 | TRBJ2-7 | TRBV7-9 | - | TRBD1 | CASVPGTGIYEQYF | TGTGCCAGCGTCCCCGGGACAGGGATCTACGAGCAGTACTTC
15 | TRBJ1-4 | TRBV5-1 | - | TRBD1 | CASSGGDRNYEKLFF | TGCGCCAGCAGCGGAGGGGACAGAAATTATGAAAAACTGTTTTTT
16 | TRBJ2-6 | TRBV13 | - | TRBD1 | CASSQQGAGGANVLTF | TGTGCCAGCAGCCAACAGGGGGCGGGGGGGGCCAACGTCCTGACTTTC
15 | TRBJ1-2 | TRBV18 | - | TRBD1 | CASSRQGDANYGYTF | TGTGCCAGCTCACGACAGGGGGATGCTAACTATGGCTACACCTTC
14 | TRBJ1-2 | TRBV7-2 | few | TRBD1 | CASKTGGYPYGYTF | TGTGCCAGCAAAACAGGGGGATATCCTTATGGCTACACCTTC
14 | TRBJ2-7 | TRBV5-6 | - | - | CASSLGGSTYEQYF | TGTGCCAGCAGCTTGGGAGGGTCGACCTACGAGCAGTACTTC
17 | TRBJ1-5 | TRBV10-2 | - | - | CASSELTTDHTLQPQHF | TGCGCCAGCAGTGAGCTTACGACTGATCATACTCTCCAGCCCCAGCATTTT
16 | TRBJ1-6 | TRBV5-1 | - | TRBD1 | CASSSKSGTENSPLHF | TGCGCCAGCAGCTCAAAATCCGGGACAGAAAATTCACCCCTCCACTTT
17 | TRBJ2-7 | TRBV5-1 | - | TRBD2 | CASSLAPAGTGTYEQYF | TGCGCCAGCAGCTTGGCTCCAGCGGGGACTGGGACTTACGAGCAGTACTTC
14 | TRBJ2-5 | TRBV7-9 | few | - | CASSYSGTQETQYF | TGTGCCAGCAGCTACTCCGGGACTCAAGAGACCCAGTACTTC
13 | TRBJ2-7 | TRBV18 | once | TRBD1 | CASSGDRERRQYF | TGTGCCAGCTCAGGGGACAGGGAACGTCGGCAGTACTTC
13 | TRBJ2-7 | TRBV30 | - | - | CAWRASGSYEQYF | TGTGCCTGGAGGGCGTCGGGCTCCTACGAGCAGTACTTC
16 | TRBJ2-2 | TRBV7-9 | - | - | CASSGVSGLLTGELFF | TGTGCCAGCAGCGGGGTCTCGGGACTCCTCACCGGGGAGCTGTTTTTT
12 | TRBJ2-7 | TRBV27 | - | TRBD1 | CASSSSGGEQYF | TGTGCCAGCAGTTCCTCAGGGGGCGAGCAGTACTTC
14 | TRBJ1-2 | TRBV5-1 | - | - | CASSLETGFYGYTF | TGCGCCAGCAGCTTGGAAACAGGGTTTTATGGCTACACCTTC
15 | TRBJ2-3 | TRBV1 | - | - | CTSRVGGGPTDTQYF | TGCACCAGCAGGGTGGGCGGGGGGCCCACAGATACGCAGTATTTT
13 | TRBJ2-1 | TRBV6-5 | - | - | CASSPGFNNEQFF | TGTGCCAGCAGTCCAGGGTTCAACAATGAGCAGTTCTTC
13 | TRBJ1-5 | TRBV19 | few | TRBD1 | CASSPGQGQPQHF | TGTGCCAGTAGTCCGGGACAGGGGCAGCCCCAGCATTTT
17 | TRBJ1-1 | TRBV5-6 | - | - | CASTRRRTRRVNTEAFF | TGTGCCAGCACCCGGAGGAGGACCCGTAGGGTGAACACTGAAGCTTTCTTT
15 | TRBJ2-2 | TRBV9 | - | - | CASSKDEGVGGELFF | TGTGCCAGCAGCAAGGACGAGGGTGTAGGCGGGGAGCTGTTTTTT
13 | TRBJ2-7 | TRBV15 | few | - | CATSRDPGYEQYF | TGTGCCACCAGCAGAGATCCCGGTTACGAGCAGTACTTC
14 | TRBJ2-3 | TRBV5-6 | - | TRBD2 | CASSLPGAGNTQYF | TGTGCCAGCAGCTTGCCGGGAGCGGGGAATACGCAGTATTTT
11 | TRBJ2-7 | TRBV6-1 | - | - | CASPLGGEQYF | TGTGCCAGCCCTTTGGGAGGCGAGCAGTACTTC
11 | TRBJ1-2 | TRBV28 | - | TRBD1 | CASGSGTDYTF | TGTGCCAGCGGCTCCGGGACAGACTACACCTTC
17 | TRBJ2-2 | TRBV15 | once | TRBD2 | CATATSGRNANTGELFF | TGTGCCACAGCAACTAGCGGGAGAAACGCGAACACCGGGGAGCTGTTTTTT
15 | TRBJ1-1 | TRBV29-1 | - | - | CSVEDLDNMNTEAFF | TGCAGCGTTGAAGATCTGGACAACATGAACACTGAAGCTTTCTTT
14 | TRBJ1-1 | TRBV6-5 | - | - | CASSYGGTGTEAFF | TGTGCCAGCAGCTACGGGGGGACTGGCACTGAAGCTTTCTTT
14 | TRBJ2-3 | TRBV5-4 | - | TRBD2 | CASSLAGVTDTQYF | TGTGCCAGCAGCTTAGCGGGAGTTACAGATACGCAGTATTTT
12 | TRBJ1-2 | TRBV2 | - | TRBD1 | CAIGQGNYGYTF | TGTGCCATCGGACAGGGGAACTATGGCTACACCTTC
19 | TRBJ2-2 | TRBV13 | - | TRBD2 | CASSLVVKREAPNTGELFF | TGTGCCAGCAGCTTAGTGGTGAAGCGGGAGGCCCCGAACACCGGGGAGCTGTTTTTT
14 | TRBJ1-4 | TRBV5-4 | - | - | CASSSSAGGEKLFF | TGTGCCAGCAGCTCTAGTGCCGGCGGCGAAAAACTGTTTTTT
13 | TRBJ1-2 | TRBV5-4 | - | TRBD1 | CASSRTGDYGYTF | TGTGCCAGCAGCCGGACAGGGGACTATGGCTACACCTTC
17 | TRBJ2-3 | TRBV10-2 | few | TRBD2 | CASTLNLIAGYTDTHYF | TGCGCCAGCACTCTCAATCTAATAGCGGGATACACAGATACGCATTATTTT
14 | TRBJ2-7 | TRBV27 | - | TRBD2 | CASSIAGGRRGQYF | TGTGCCAGCAGTATAGCGGGTGGCCGGCGAGGGCAGTACTTC
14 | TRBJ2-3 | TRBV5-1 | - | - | CASTLGVREDTQYF | TGCGCCAGCACCCTCGGGGTCCGGGAAGATACGCAGTATTTT
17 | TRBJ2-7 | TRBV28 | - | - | CASSFFPLDRFSGEQYF | TGTGCCAGCAGTTTCTTCCCCCTTGACAGATTTTCTGGCGAGCAGTACTTC
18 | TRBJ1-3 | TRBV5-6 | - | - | CASSPGPSGSAAGNTIYF | TGTGCCAGCAGCCCGGGCCCCTCAGGGTCCGCGGCGGGGAACACCATATATTTT